This T cell receptor beta chain appears in the sequencing data of a study of blood T cell repertoires in COVID-19 (dated by TCRdb to between 2020 and 2021). Notes on the research overall: The collaborator samples originated in the United States, Italy and Spain and spanned the acute and convalescent phases of COVID-19. The dataset comprised deeply sampled blood TCRbeta repertoires from subjects exposed to, actively infected with, or recovered from COVID-19. The sample metadata nearly always contained a de-identified subject ID, COVID-19 status, age in years and sex. The samples were drawn from two sources: the first 160 participants of the ongoing ImmuneRACE study, and 1,200 or so subjects contributed by 6 global collaborators. The prospective study material was composed of cDNA or gDNA derived from T cells, B-cell-depleted T cells, or PBMCs. The repertoires were released in a freely available public database meant as a resource for research on the immune response to SARS-CoV-2. Where available, HLA class I and class II types were obtained from metadata supplied by the sample provider rather than from assay-based typing.

The immunoSEQ Assay, a bias-controlled multiplex PCR, was used to amplify TCRbeta CDR3 regions from genomic DNA. The source study handled its data this way. The number of nucleated cells in each sample was estimated from the amplification of reference gene primers within the assay. To quantify the absolute abundance of each unique TCRbeta CDR3 rearrangement, sequence reads were collapsed and filtered. For each sample, productive Simpson clonality was calculated as the square root of Simpson's diversity index across productive rearrangements. TCRdb holds this immuneACCESS table with in-frame rearrangements only. Some clones are missing; in checked studies, unresolved V genes explain under half, and the rest has no known cause. V and J calls and clone size are copied from that table; D and trimming were computed from the DNA. The table for this sample lists approximately 170,000 clones; 88% of them were counted only once. The ten largest clonotypes hold roughly 2% of the sample.

The CDR3 starts with the cysteine, ends with the phenylalanine, and has 14 residues. Only CDR3 DNA remains: 42 bases, in frame from the first base. The germline V gene provides CDR1 SQVTM and CDR2 ANQGSEA. Trimming removed 6 bases from V and 6 bases from J; the gene matches leave 14 bases unexplained. Regarding this clone: No antigen is known for it. Base quality data are lacking; no much larger clone is found one base away.

A second Seattle source provided samples from volunteer blood donors who had recovered from COVID-19. Whole blood was collected in K2EDTA tubes by collaborating institutions according to the institutions' own protocols. For TCRbeta analysis, collaborators shipped samples in one of three forms: frozen whole blood, isolated PBMCs, or DNA extracted from either of those sample types. Paper-wide results and their limitations: Clinical and demographic metadata were provided uncurated, with the amount varying by source and participant.

Sequenced: peripheral blood. The chain employs TRBV29-1 and TRBJ2-7, with 7 junctional bases fitting TRBD1. The source is a man aged 45-65 years who had recovered from COVID-19. The bases read TGCAGCGTGGCACCCGGGACAGAGGGTAGCGAGCAGTACTTC. Translated, this is CSVAPGTEGSEQYF.